This T cell receptor beta chain was captured by sequencing in a study of neurological immune-mediated disorders (dated by TCRdb to about 2019). Background for the entire study: The study compared peripheral blood TCR-beta repertoires of HTLV-I-associated myelopathy (HAM/TSP) patients, multiple sclerosis patients and healthy controls using UMI-based sequencing. The roughly 110 TCR-beta libraries included longitudinal samples, technical triplicates and paired sorted CD4+ and CD8+ T-cell subsets alongside PBMC samples. Each longitudinal HAM/TSP and healthy donor was sampled at 3 time-points spaced at about 3-40 month intervals. The cohort comprised about 68 subjects: around 15 HAM/TSP patients, 35 or so multiple sclerosis patients and approximately 20 healthy controls.

This clonotype was picked up many times. Which antigen it targets is not known. No per-base quality is available; no much larger clone lies one base away. Sample time point, as interpreted from the label and publication: longitudinal time-point 1 (baseline). Blood bank volunteers in Maryland, USA served as the healthy controls. Unsorted PBMC libraries were generated from 2 million PBMCs stored in RNAlater at -80 °C until RNA extraction. Peripheral blood underwent Ficoll-Hypaque density gradient centrifugation to isolate PBMCs, which were then cryopreserved in liquid nitrogen. For this chain, trimming is 5 bases at the V end and 4 bases at the J end, and the number of junction bases without a gene match is 3. The germline V gene (reference sequence) supplies CDR1 SEHNR and CDR2 FQNEAQ. The cysteine opens and the phenylalanine closes a CDR3 of 14 amino acids. CDR3 DNA is the only sequence kept; it has 42 bases, read in frame from the first base.

cDNA was synthesized by template-switch 5'RACE using a primer carrying a 10-nucleotide random unique molecular identifier by which each TCR transcript was tagged. Every sequencing run yielded over 200 million TCR-beta sequences covering 15-18 subjects. Total RNA was extracted with the RNeasy kit. The KAPA Real-time Library Amplification kit was used to amplify TCR-beta VDJ regions with primers targeting the TCR constant region and the 5'RACE anchor. Sample indexes and Illumina adaptors were added in a first PCR, after which library yield was increased in a second PCR. After Ampure bead purification, the roughly 650 bp TCR product was size-selected on a 2% E-gel SizeSelection system. Library quality was checked on a Bioanalyzer, concentration was measured with Qubit, and libraries were quantified with the Kapa Library Quantification kit before pooling. Paired-end 2 x 150 bp sequencing of the libraries was performed on an Illumina HiSeq 2500. To increase sequence diversity, roughly 24-32% phiX was spiked into each library pool. The study's own analysis went as follows. Quality-filtered reads were processed with the UMI-based MiGEC pipeline, which removed over 75% of raw TCR sequences during error correction. IMGT germline references were used for aligning VDJ genes, and each clonotype was defined as a unique CDR3 amino acid sequence together with its V-J genes. VDJtools evaluated clonal expansion, Shannon diversity and CDR3 relatedness (CalcPairwiseDistances, ClusterSamples); CLCbio workbench built phylogenetic trees. Clones with at least 8 unique UMIs were defined as expanded, with this threshold being based on coefficient-of-variation modelling across technical triplicates. TCRdb itself trimmed the public reads at Q25 with fastp, ran MiXCR and retained productive beta chains. Rows are unified per CDR3 protein, each entry keeping the most common DNA and genes. It is TCRdb's table, rather than the study itself, that gives the V and J calls and clone size. Present in this sample are more than 70,000 distinct CDR3 sequences, 10% of which were seen just once. Approximately 9.6% of the sample rests with the top ten.

Study-level results and caveats: No identical CDR3 amino acid sequences were shared among expanded clones across subjects, suggesting private TCR-beta repertoires in all groups. TCR clonal expansion was greatest in HAM/TSP patients and smallest in MS patients, who ranked below even healthy controls.

This TCR came from a man aged 25 to 40 in good health. Sequences were obtained from PBMCs. The chain employs TRBV7-9 and TRBJ1-2, and 11 bases in between align with TRBD1. This receptor has the CDR3 CASSTGTGGYGYTF. The sequence in DNA is TGTGCCAGCAGCACCGGGACAGGGGGCTATGGCTACACCTTC.